These T cell receptor beta chains were read from a single sample in a study of regulatory T cells in long-lasting Graves disease. TCRdb reanalysed the multiplex PCR reads using MiXCR and keeps one entry per CDR3 protein. The sample shows over 350,000 distinct CDR3 sequences, roughly 15% of them seen only once. The data were also submitted as part of a second study, on T cells in Graves' hyperthyroidism and ophthalmopathy.

The specimen comprised peripheral blood mononuclear cells (PBMCs), sampled at new diagnosis, from a patient treated with antithyroid drugs. These receptor sequences come from a woman between 45 and 60 years old with Graves disease. Each CDR3 is given with its conserved first and last residue. The D gene is left open where the match is weak. Some rows have no size entry. The others give once, few or many, or a class for an expanded clone.

V gene	D gene	clone size	J gene	CDR3 protein	CDR3 DNA
TRBV7-2	TRBD1	many	TRBJ2-2	CASSLVGQGAFANTGELFF	TGTGCCAGCAGCTTAGTTGGACAGGGGGCCTTCGCGAACACCGGGGAGCTGTTTTTT
TRBV30	NA	many	TRBJ2-5	CASDRLASETQYF	TGTGCCTCAGATCGGCTAGCGTCTGAGACCCAGTACTTC
TRBV12-3/TRBV12-4	TRBD2	many	TRBJ2-7	CASSSGLAATYEQYF	TGTGCCAGCAGTTCTGGACTAGCGGCCACCTACGAGCAGTACTTC
TRBV28	NA	many	TRBJ1-6	CASSLRRDSPLHF	TGTGCCAGCAGTTTAAGACGAGATTCACCCCTCCACTTT
TRBV28	TRBD2	many	TRBJ2-3	CASSLGLGTDTQYF	TGTGCCAGCAGCTTAGGACTAGGCACAGATACGCAGTATTTT
TRBV27	TRBD2	many	TRBJ2-3	CASSPLQIGLATDTQYF	TGTGCCAGCAGTCCGCTACAAATTGGACTAGCGACAGATACGCAGTATTTT
TRBV7-2	NA	many	TRBJ2-5	CASSLVARETQYF	TGTGCCAGCAGCTTAGTAGCGAGAGAGACCCAGTACTTC
TRBV12-3/TRBV12-4	NA	many	TRBJ2-7	CASSLSTAIGSTYEQYF	TGTGCCAGCAGTTTATCCACCGCTATAGGGTCGACCTACGAGCAGTACTTC
TRBV5-4	TRBD2	NA	TRBJ2-5	CASSFGTSVETQYF	TGTGCCAGCAGCTTCGGGACTAGCGTAGAGACCCAGTACTTC
TRBV7-9	NA	NA	TRBJ2-7	CASSHRLSSYEQYF	TGTGCCAGCAGCCATCGATTGAGCTCCTACGAGCAGTACTTC
TRBV5-1	NA	NA	TRBJ1-1	CASTVEPGNTEAFF	TGCGCCAGCACGGTAGAGCCGGGGAACACTGAAGCTTTCTTT
TRBV5-4	NA	once	TRBJ1-2	CASSLNYQGSDGYTF	TGTGCCAGCAGCCTCAATTACCAGGGATCGGATGGCTACACCTTC
TRBV13	TRBD2	many	TRBJ2-1	CASSLYSSGRSSYNEQFF	TGTGCCAGCAGCTTATATTCTAGCGGGAGGAGCTCCTACAATGAGCAGTTCTTC
TRBV25-1	NA	NA	TRBJ2-5	CASSIPAGETQYF	TGTGCCAGCAGTATCCCCGCGGGGGAGACCCAGTACTTC
TRBV11-2	NA	once	TRBJ1-1	CASSNRASGHSEAFF	TGTGCCAGCAGCAACAGGGCCTCCGGGCACTCCGAAGCTTTCTTT
TRBV28	NA	few	TRBJ1-6	CASSLRPTGVLSGSYNSPLHF	TGTGCCAGCAGTCTACGGCCGACAGGAGTTCTTTCGGGATCCTATAATTCACCCCTCCACTTT
TRBV10-1	TRBD2	few	TRBJ2-1	CASRPSGSPYNEQFF	TGCGCCAGCAGACCTAGCGGGAGTCCCTACAATGAGCAGTTCTTC
TRBV29-1	NA	NA	TRBJ2-7	CSVEGRTTPYEQYF	TGCAGCGTTGAGGGCAGGACCACCCCCTACGAGCAGTACTTC
TRBV7-7	TRBD1	NA	TRBJ2-1	CASSLAGGQGMGNEQFF	TGTGCTAGCAGCTTAGCCGGCGGACAGGGTATGGGGAATGAGCAGTTCTTC
TRBV10-3	NA	many	TRBJ2-3	CASSQRTEGPADTQYF	TGTGCCTCGTCACAAAGGACGGAGGGCCCTGCAGATACGCAGTATTTT
TRBV24-1	TRBD1	few	TRBJ2-2	CATSDPNDRGVYTGELFF	TGTGCCACCAGTGATCCAAATGACAGGGGAGTTTACACCGGGGAGCTGTTTTTT
TRBV12-5	NA	many	TRBJ2-2	CASGFLVEGNTGELFF	TGTGCTAGTGGTTTCTTGGTTGAGGGAAACACCGGGGAGCTGTTTTTT
TRBV28	TRBD1	NA	TRBJ2-6	CVSRTQTTGLGANVLTF	TGTGTCAGTAGAACACAAACGACAGGGTTAGGGGCCAACGTCCTGACTTTC
TRBV19	TRBD1	few	TRBJ2-7	CASSFVPGQGTPYEQYF	TGTGCCAGTAGTTTCGTCCCGGGACAGGGGACCCCCTACGAGCAGTACTTC
TRBV28	NA	many	TRBJ2-3	CASSPSLGSTDTQYF	TGTGCCAGCAGCCCTAGCCTTGGGAGTACAGATACGCAGTATTTT
TRBV9	TRBD2	NA	TRBJ2-1	CANSVALLAGGYEQFF	TGTGCCAACAGCGTAGCTCTGCTAGCGGGAGGGTATGAGCAGTTCTTC
TRBV12-3/TRBV12-4	TRBD2	many	TRBJ2-1	CASSFVAGVGNEQFF	TGTGCCAGCAGTTTCGTGGCGGGAGTTGGCAATGAGCAGTTCTTC
TRBV28	TRBD1	many	TRBJ2-5	CASSFLGPGGETQYF	TGTGCCAGCAGTTTTTTGGGCCCAGGGGGAGAGACCCAGTACTTC
TRBV6-1	TRBD2	NA	TRBJ2-7	CANSGEGYEQYF	TGTGCCAACAGTGGGGAGGGTTACGAGCAGTACTTC
TRBV7-8	NA	many	TRBJ2-7	CASSLILRYEQYF	TGTGCCAGCAGCTTAATCTTGCGCTACGAGCAGTACTTC
TRBV6-9	TRBD1	NA	TRBJ2-7	CASSYSGTGDYEQYF	TGTGCCAGCAGTTACTCCGGGACAGGGGACTACGAGCAGTACTTC
TRBV19	NA	many	TRBJ1-1	CASRVDTTSAEAFF	TGTGCCAGTAGGGTGGACACTACCTCCGCTGAAGCTTTCTTT
TRBV24-1	TRBD2	few	TRBJ2-1	CATSDRTSGLSEQFF	TGTGCCACCAGTGATCGGACTAGCGGACTCTCCGAGCAGTTCTTC
TRBV28	NA	many	TRBJ2-1	CAGGDSSYNEQFF	TGTGCAGGAGGGGACAGCTCCTACAATGAGCAGTTCTTC
TRBV28	NA	many	TRBJ2-7	CASSSDPGQKYEQYF	TGTGCCAGCAGTTCAGATCCCGGACAGAAGTACGAGCAGTACTTC
TRBV27	TRBD1	many	TRBJ1-2	CASSPRQGLGYTF	TGTGCCAGCAGTCCCAGACAGGGGTTAGGCTACACCTTC
TRBV10-1	TRBD2	NA	TRBJ2-3	CASSEELAGLADTQYF	TGCGCCAGCAGTGAGGAACTAGCGGGACTCGCAGATACGCAGTATTTT
TRBV2	TRBD2	many	TRBJ2-3	CASRSGRVIDTQYF	TGTGCCAGCCGAAGCGGGAGAGTTATAGATACGCAGTATTTT
TRBV5-1	NA	many	TRBJ2-1	CASSSPGPYNEQFF	TGTGCCAGCAGCTCCCCCGGACCATACAATGAGCAGTTCTTC
TRBV6-6	TRBD1	many	TRBJ2-7	CASSYSSTGPYEQYF	TGTGCCAGCAGTTACTCGTCGACAGGGCCCTACGAGCAGTACTTC
TRBV6-5	NA	many	TRBJ2-7	CASSYAGSMYF	TGTGCCAGCAGTTACGCGGGGAGCATGTACTTC
TRBV5-6	NA	many	TRBJ2-7	CASSLMSFREQYF	TGTGCCAGCAGCTTGATGTCTTTCCGCGAGCAGTACTTC
TRBV18	TRBD1	few	TRBJ2-7	CASSTAPGTALYEQYF	TGTGCCAGCTCAACCGCTCCCGGGACAGCACTCTACGAGCAGTACTTC
TRBV5-1	TRBD1	many	TRBJ1-1	CASSSYRGAKNTEAFF	TGCGCCAGCAGCTCGTACAGGGGGGCTAAGAACACTGAAGCTTTCTTT
TRBV6-1	TRBD1	many	TRBJ2-1	CASSPGTGLHNEQFF	TGTGCCAGCTCCCCCGGGACAGGGCTCCACAATGAGCAGTTCTTC
TRBV2	TRBD2	NA	TRBJ2-5	CASSFREGVGETQYF	TGTGCCAGCAGTTTTCGGGAGGGAGTTGGGGAGACCCAGTACTTC
TRBV2	NA	many	TRBJ2-5	CATSRGKETQYF	TGTGCCACGAGTCGGGGAAAGGAGACCCAGTACTTC
TRBV11-2	NA	many	TRBJ1-1	CASSFNQGDTEAFF	TGTGCCAGCAGCTTTAATCAAGGCGACACTGAAGCTTTCTTT
TRBV24-1	NA	NA	TRBJ2-7	CATSPSYEQYF	TGTGCCACCAGTCCGAGCTACGAGCAGTACTTC
TRBV5-1	NA	many	TRBJ2-2	CASSLGAADTGELFF	TGCGCCAGCAGCTTGGGAGCGGCAGACACCGGGGAGCTGTTTTTT
TRBV6-1	TRBD2	many	TRBJ2-7	CASSLLAGVTYEQYF	TGTGCCAGCAGTCTACTAGCGGGAGTCACCTACGAGCAGTACTTC
TRBV6-1	TRBD2	many	TRBJ2-5	CASRPGLASETQYF	TGTGCCAGCAGACCGGGACTAGCGTCAGAGACCCAGTACTTC